The 30 T cell receptor beta chains below were found in one sample sequenced in a study of blood T cell repertoires in COVID-19. The assay was immunoSEQ multiplex PCR, and TCRdb's table has in-frame clones only and misses some. The sample records fewer than 300,000 clones, roughly 85% being singletons. The sequenced material came from peripheral blood. The receptors originated from a man aged 50 or older with active or convalescent COVID-19.

The V gene is TRBV20-1, the J gene TRBJ2-2; TRBD1 is a possible D gene (5 bases). Deletions cut 3 bases from V and 6 bases from J, with 8 bases between. The CDR3 has 12 residues. Germline assignment: CDR1 DFQATT and CDR2 SNEGSKA (reference sequence). Here the CDR3 reads CSASRGSGELFF. Here the CDR3 DNA reads TGCAGTGCTAGTAGGGGCTCCGGGGAGCTGTTTTTT.

The rearrangement joins TRBV5-1 to TRBJ2-2; tentatively, D is TRBD1 (6 bases). The V and J ends lost 5 bases and 4 bases respectively, with 18 bases between them. The CDR3 covers 16 residues. Germline assignment: CDR1 SGHRS and CDR2 YFSETQ. The CDR3 sequence is CASRPDTGPGTGELFF. The CDR3 DNA sequence: TGCGCCAGCAGACCCGACACAGGGCCCGGCACCGGGGAGCTGTTTTTT. Full variable domain (remainder filled in from reference TRBV5-1 and TRBJ2-2): KAGVTQTPRYLIKTRGQQVTLSCSPISGHRSVSWYQQTPGQGLQFLFEYFSETQRNKGNFPGRFSGRQFSNSRSEMNVSTLELGDSALYLCASRPDTGPGTGELFFGEGSRLTVL.

V usage is TRBV15 and J usage is TRBJ1-1; TRBD1 agrees at 8 bases. CDR1 is LNHNV, CDR2 YYDKDF, per germline (reference sequence). The CDR3 runs to 13 residues. V lost 1 base and J lost 10; bases outside the gene matches: 5. The DNA for the CDR3 is TGTGCCACCAGCAGAGCAACTGGGACAGGAGCTTTCTTT. Its protein is CATSRATGTGAFF.

The rearrangement uses TRBV12-3 or TRBV12-4 and TRBJ2-7, with a weak D call TRBD1 (5 bases). Trimming removed 9 bases from V and 0 bases from J, with 9 bases in between. This CDR3 region has 12 residues. DNA for the CDR3: TGTGCCAGTCGACAGAGCTCCTACGAGCAGTACTTC. This codes for CASRQSSYEQYF.

The chain has TRBV5-8 and TRBJ2-1; 8 bases map to TRBD2. CDR1 SGHTS and CDR2 YDEGEE come from the germline V gene. V lost 4 bases, J lost 7 bases, and 13 bases stayed unmatched. This CDR3 region has 16 residues. This chain's CDR3 is CASSPGYGTRGNEQFF. The CDR3 bases are TGTGCCAGCAGCCCGGGGTATGGGACTAGGGGTAATGAGCAGTTCTTC.

Here the CDR3 reads CASSLERFGGYTF. In DNA form, the CDR3 reads TGCGCCAGCAGCTTAGAGCGGTTTGGGGGCTACACCTTC. The rearrangement joins TRBV5-1 to TRBJ1-2; D gene uncertain. The V gene lost 2 bases and the J gene lost 8 bases, with 13 bases spanning the gap. The CDR3 is 13 residues long. Germline V gene lookup returns CDR1 SGHRS and CDR2 YFSETQ. Complete variable domain (other parts from reference TRBV5-1 and TRBJ1-2): KAGVTQTPRYLIKTRGQQVTLSCSPISGHRSVSWYQQTPGQGLQFLFEYFSETQRNKGNFPGRFSGRQFSNSRSEMNVSTLELGDSALYLCASSLERFGGYTFGSGTRLTVV.

This chain links TRBV6-5 with TRBJ1-1; perhaps TRBD1 as D (5 bases). CDR1 is MNHEY, CDR2 SVGAGI, per germline. This CDR3 spans 13 amino acids. V was cut by 0 bases and J by 7 bases, with 9 bases left in between. CDR3 nucleotides: TGTGCCAGCAGTTACTCAAGGGGCAGTGAAGCTTTCTTT. It codes for CASSYSRGSEAFF.

The genes are TRBV7-9 and TRBJ2-7, with TRBD1 matching 7 bases. After removal of 5 bases from V and 6 bases from J, the junction contained 13 bases not matched to a gene. The germline CDR1 and CDR2 sequences are SEHNR and FQNEAQ (reference sequence). CDR3 size: 15 residues. CDR3 loop: CASSPSGTALGEQYF. The CDR3 region has the DNA TGTGCCAGCAGCCCCTCCGGGACAGCTTTGGGCGAGCAGTACTTC.

This chain connects TRBV28 to TRBJ1-6; 11 bases match TRBD1. The CDR3 is made up of 16 amino acids. Trimming took 4 bases from V and 10 from J; bases not matched to a gene: 9. Germline CDR1 MDHEN, CDR2 SYDVKM. The CDR3 reads CASSSRTGGAGSPLHF. CDR3 sequence (DNA): TGTGCCAGCAGTTCTAGGACAGGGGGCGCCGGATCACCCCTCCACTTT.

The chain recombines TRBV28 with TRBJ2-2; 11 positions agree with TRBD1. Germline CDR1 MDHEN, CDR2 SYDVKM. The CDR3 is 16 amino acids. V gave up 6 bases and J gave up 5 bases; unmatched junction bases: 8. CDR3 coding DNA: TGTGCCAGCAGCCGAGGACAGGGGGCGGGTACCGGGGAGCTGTTTTTT. Protein sequence: CASSRGQGAGTGELFF.

This chain uses TRBV4-3 with TRBJ1-2; no clear D gene. This CDR3 contains 17 residues. Per germline, CDR1 LGHNA and CDR2 YSLEER. V was clipped by 4 bases and J by 3 bases, with 21 bases between them. CDR3: CASSRRLTPLADYGYTF. The CDR3, as DNA: TGCGCCAGCAGCCGACGCCTAACGCCCCTCGCGGACTATGGCTACACCTTC.

This chain joins TRBV19 and TRBJ2-1; 7 positions agree with TRBD2. V shed 2 bases and J 5 bases; nucleotides not matched to a gene: 9. Germline values: CDR1 LNHDA, CDR2 SQIVND (reference sequence). This CDR3 comprises 16 residues. The DNA for the CDR3 is TGTGCCAGTAGTATATGGGGCGGGAGTGCCCACAATGAGCAGTTCTTC. Protein: CASSIWGGSAHNEQFF. The full variable domain, completed using reference TRBV19 and TRBJ2-1, is DGGITQSPKYLFRKEGQNVTLSCEQNLNHDAMYWYRQDPGQGLRLIYYSQIVNDFQKGDIAEGYSVSREKKESFPLTVTSAQKNPTAFYLCASSIWGGSAHNEQFFGPGTRLTVL.

The rearrangement joins TRBV7-9 to TRBJ2-1, with 14 bases matching TRBD2. Germline loops: CDR1 SEHNR, CDR2 FQNEAQ (reference sequence). J gave up 12 bases and V 5 bases, and 15 bases lay outside the gene matches. This CDR3 comprises 17 residues. CDR3 sequence reads: CASSPAVGTSGRGGQFF. The DNA of the CDR3 is TGTGCCAGCAGCCCGGCGGTAGGGACTAGCGGGAGAGGCGGGCAGTTCTTC. The entire variable domain, with the rest obtained from reference TRBV7-9 and TRBJ2-1, is as follows: DTGVSQNPRHKITKRGQNVTFRCDPISEHNRLYWYRQTLGQGPEFLTYFQNEAQLEKSRLLSDRFSAERPKGSFSTLEIQRTEQGDSAMYLCASSPAVGTSGRGGQFFGPGTRLTVL.

This chain joins TRBV5-8 and TRBJ2-1; TRBD2 aligns across 12 bases. This CDR3 has 16 amino acids. Germline loops: CDR1 SGHTS, CDR2 YDEGEE. Trimming removed 4 bases from V and 0 bases from J; junction bases left unmatched: 2. CDR3 DNA sequence: TGTGCCAGCAGCCCGACTAGCGGGAGCTCCTACAATGAGCAGTTCTTC. Translation: CASSPTSGSSYNEQFF.

The chain joins TRBV7-8 to TRBJ1-5, with D maybe TRBD1 (5 bases). The germline gives CDR1 SGHVS, CDR2 FQNEAQ. V dropped 0 bases and J dropped 10 bases, with 10 bases sitting between them. The CDR3 length is 13 residues. The DNA of the CDR3 is TGTGCCAGCAGCTTAGCGGAGGGGCAACCCCAGCATTTT. Protein: CASSLAEGQPQHF.

The chain combines TRBV7-9 with TRBJ2-1; 9 nucleotides match TRBD2. The CDR3 consists of 17 residues. The J segment lost 0 bases and the V segment lost 1 base, leaving 4 bases of the junction unmatched. Germline V gene lookup returns CDR1 SEHNR and CDR2 FQNEAQ (reference sequence). As DNA, the CDR3 is TGTGCCAGCAGCTTAGGTGCGGGAGGGCCCTCCTACAATGAGCAGTTCTTC. Its translation is CASSLGAGGPSYNEQFF.

This chain links TRBV2 with TRBJ2-5; D perhaps matches TRBD2 (5 bases). Germline CDR1 and CDR2: SNHLY and FYNNEI. With 4 bases removed from V and 4 bases from J, the gap between germline ends came to 16 bases. This CDR3 comprises 15 residues. For the CDR3, the DNA is TGTGCCAGCAGTGCGATGGGAAGGAGCGGAGAGACCCAGTACTTC. Encoded protein: CASSAMGRSGETQYF.

The chain joins TRBV7-2 to TRBJ2-3; 7 bases line up with TRBD2. With 3 bases clipped from V and 4 bases from J, the junction kept 10 bases outside the gene matches. Per germline, CDR1 SGHTA and CDR2 FQGNSA. The CDR3 contains 16 residues. CDR3 DNA: TGTGCCAGCAGCTTGCTCGGGGGAGGGGCCCCAGATACGCAGTATTTT. Protein product: CASSLLGGGAPDTQYF.

This chain joins TRBV5-1 and TRBJ2-1, with 8 bases fitting TRBD2. Germline V gene data show CDR1 as SGHRS and CDR2 as YFSETQ. The CDR3 has 14 residues. V shed 6 bases, J shed 7 bases, and the junction held 9 bases outside the gene matches. CDR3 protein: CASMAGGPGNEQFF. In nucleotides, the CDR3 is TGCGCCAGCATGGCGGGAGGACCAGGGAATGAGCAGTTCTTC.

This clone was counted a few times. The CDR3 region is CASSLATRNTEAFF. As DNA, the CDR3 is TGCGCCAGCAGCTTGGCCACGAGGAACACTGAAGCTTTCTTT. The rearrangement joins TRBV5-1 to TRBJ1-1; D remains unclear. This CDR3 has 14 amino acids. Germline CDR1 SGHRS, CDR2 YFSETQ. V lost 0 bases and J lost 1, with 7 bases in between.

The V gene is TRBV12-2, the J gene TRBJ1-1; TRBD1, the table's D call, lacks a check against the DNA. TRBV12-2 is listed as a pseudogene. The CDR3 length is 15 residues. CDR3 loop: CASRIPRVRHTEAFF. The CDR3 DNA reads as TGTGCAAGTCGCATACCCAGGGTACGGCACACTGAAGCTTTCTTT.

The V call is TRBV15, the J call TRBJ2-5; D possibly corresponds to TRBD2 (5 bases). The CDR3 length is 15 residues. Trimming removed 0 bases at V and 5 bases at J, with 13 bases between. Germline V gene lookup returns CDR1 LNHNV and CDR2 YYDKDF (reference sequence). The chain's CDR3 is CATSREAVREETQYF. CDR3 coding DNA: TGTGCCACCAGCAGAGAAGCGGTAAGGGAGGAGACCCAGTACTTC. The full variable domain, with the rest looked up from reference TRBV15 and TRBJ2-5, is DAMVIQNPRYQVTQFGKPVTLSCSQTLNHNVMYWYQQKSSQAPKLLFHYYDKDFNNEADTPDNFQSRRPNTSFCFLDIRSPGLGDTAMYLCATSREAVREETQYFGPGTRLLVL.

V gene TRBV7-2 combines with J gene TRBJ2-7; no clear D. This CDR3 region has 13 residues. V was clipped by 6 bases and J by 0 bases, with 9 bases between them. The germline gives CDR1 SGHTA, CDR2 FQGNSA. CDR3 nucleotide sequence: TGTGCCAGCAGGCCTAGGAGCTCCTACGAGCAGTACTTC. This translates into CASRPRSSYEQYF.

The CDR3 region is CAWSFGGSGADTQYF. CDR3 DNA sequence: TGTGCCTGGAGTTTTGGCGGGAGTGGGGCAGATACGCAGTATTTT. The chain couples TRBV30 to TRBJ2-3; 7 nucleotides align to TRBD2. This CDR3 is 15 amino acids long. Germline V gene sequence: CDR1 GTSNPN, CDR2 SVGIG (reference sequence). The trim removed 2 bases at V and 4 bases at J, leaving 9 bases unmatched.

Here the CDR3 DNA reads TGTGCCAGCAGCCCTCTGGGAGCGGGAGCGTCTGAGCAGTTCTTC. Its translation: CASSPLGAGASEQFF. The V and J genes are TRBV14 and TRBJ2-1; 8 nucleotides align to TRBD2. The CDR3 has 15 residues. The ends lost 4 bases at V and 9 bases at J; junction bases unmatched: 11. Germline values: CDR1 SGHDN, CDR2 FVKESK. The complete variable domain, with remaining parts taken from reference TRBV14 and TRBJ2-1, reads EAGVTQFPSHSVIEKGQTVTLRCDPISGHDNLYWYRRVMGKEIKFLLHFVKESKQDESGMPNNRFLAERTGGTYSTLKVQPAELEDSGVYFCASSPLGAGASEQFFGPGTRLTVL.

The CDR3 sequence is CASSPGAHMNTEAFF. The DNA for the CDR3 is TGCGCCAGCAGCCCTGGGGCGCACATGAACACTGAAGCTTTCTTT. This chain links TRBV4-1 with TRBJ1-1, with D perhaps TRBD1 (5 bases). V was clipped by 4 bases and J by 0 bases, with 12 bases between them. From germline, CDR1 is MGHRA and CDR2 YSYEKL. CDR3 length: 15 residues.

CDR3 protein: CASSLTGYNEQFF. Written as DNA, the CDR3 is TGTGCCAGCAGCTTAACAGGATACAATGAGCAGTTCTTC. The rearrangement links TRBV11-1 to TRBJ2-1, with D possibly being TRBD1 (5 bases). V lost 2 bases and J 4 bases, leaving 6 bases between the germline ends. Germline-derived CDR1 and CDR2 are SGHAT and FQDESV (reference sequence). The CDR3 loop spans 13 amino acids.

The chain is built from TRBV7-8 and TRBJ1-2, with D maybe TRBD1 (5 bases). CDR3 length: 14 residues. V was cut by 2 bases and J by 4 bases, with 11 bases left in between. The germline CDR1 and CDR2 sequences are SGHVS and FQNEAQ. The CDR3 DNA follows: TGTGCCAGCAGCTTATCCCGGGGGGGCTATGGCTACACCTTC. This codes for CASSLSRGGYGYTF.

This chain links TRBV2 with TRBJ2-3, with 8 bases fitting TRBD2. The CDR3 totals 17 residues. Germline CDR1 and CDR2: SNHLY and FYNNEI. The ends lost 5 bases at V and 2 bases at J; junction bases unmatched: 12. The CDR3 nucleotides read TGTGCCAGCAGTCACCGCGGGGGGAATACACACACAGATACGCAGTATTTT. Its protein product is CASSHRGGNTHTDTQYF.

The CDR3 DNA reads as TGTGCCAGCAGTTTACGGTCTAACCAAGGGAGCACTGAAGCTTTCTTT. Translated, it gives CASSLRSNQGSTEAFF. V is TRBV28 and J is TRBJ1-1; no definite D call. Germline CDR1 MDHEN, CDR2 SYDVKM. CDR3 length equals 16 residues. V was cut by 2 bases and J by 4 bases, with 17 bases left in between. The whole variable domain, remainder taken from reference TRBV28 and TRBJ1-1, is DVKVTQSSRYLVKRTGEKVFLECVQDMDHENMFWYRQDPGLGLRLIYFSYDVKMKEKGDIPEGYSVSREKKERFSLILESASTNQTSMYLCASSLRSNQGSTEAFFGQGTRLTVV.